Following are 4 T cell receptor beta chains from one sample sequenced in a study of blood T cells in healthy people across ages. A sample-barcoded 5' primer and a J-beta primer mix were used in a second PCR of roughly 7 to 11 cycles. TCRdb redid the calling of the 5' RACE reads with MiXCR, one entry per CDR3 protein. The table has over a million distinct CDR3 sequences, around 59% seen once. Sequencing input: blood. The receptor set was obtained from a young man in good health.

V usage is TRBV2 and J usage is TRBJ1-6; D is uncertain. The germline V gene has CDR1 SNHLY and CDR2 FYNNEI. This CDR3 has 16 residues. The ends were cut back, 3 bases at V and 0 bases at J, with 9 bases in the middle. CDR3 DNA: TGTGCCAGCAGTGATCCATCGAGCTCCTATAATTCACCCCTCCACTTT. Translating it yields CASSDPSSSYNSPLHF.

This clonotype came up many times. This chain uses TRBV5-1 with TRBJ1-1; 7 nucleotides line up with TRBD1. The trim removed 0 bases at V and 5 bases at J, leaving 4 bases unmatched. This CDR3 has 14 amino acids. The germline V gene has CDR1 SGHRS and CDR2 YFSETQ. CDR3 bases: TGCGCCAGCAGCTTGGCAGGGGGTGGGACTGAAGCTTTCTTT. Translated: CASSLAGGGTEAFF.

The J gene is TRBJ1-1, the V gene TRBV5-1; TRBD1 matches 8 bases. V shed 5 bases and J 0 bases; nucleotides not matched to a gene: 0. CDR1 is SGHRS, CDR2 YFSETQ, per germline. The CDR3 loop spans 13 amino acids. For the CDR3, the DNA is TGCGCCAGCAGGGACAGGGTGAACACTGAAGCTTTCTTT. Encoded protein: CASRDRVNTEAFF.

The V gene is TRBV20-1, the J gene TRBJ2-7; possible D gene TRBD2, 5 bases. The CDR3 length is 15 residues. Germline V gene data show CDR1 as DFQATT and CDR2 as SNEGSKA (reference sequence). Trimming took 0 bases from V and 1 from J, leaving 13 bases between them. The CDR3 spells CSARDLLAASYEQYF. The DNA of the CDR3 is TGCAGTGCTAGAGATCTCCTAGCCGCATCCTACGAGCAGTACTTC.